This T cell receptor beta chain is from a study of post-analysis software for immune sequencing data. Whole-study context: The cohort encompassed relapsing-remitting, secondary progressive and progressive-relapsing multiple sclerosis disease courses. The study, taken as a whole, reports: Clustering by F measure revealed strong co-clustering among samples prepared together in one batch. Those with multiple sclerosis, the patient group, showed significantly lower normalized Chao1 diversity than controls. The study found TRBV5-6, TRBV5-1 and TRBV20-1 among about five TRBV segments more frequent in patients than controls.

The CDR3 runs 18 residues. Per the germline V gene, CDR1 is SGHTA and CDR2 is FQGNSA. Unique molecular identifiers featured in each of the TCR beta cDNA libraries. About half a million cDNA molecules were recovered from an input of about 0.9 to 10 million T cells. TCRdb redid the calling of the PCR reads with MiXCR, one entry per CDR3 protein. Among hundreds of thousands of distinct CDR3 sequences, about a third were seen once, and the ten largest hold roughly 12%. This clonotype came up once. No antigen is known for it. At one of its ends the junction is not consistent with the germline gene, which may arise from a read error.

The clonotype was recovered from a girl aged 10 to 17 with multiple sclerosis. The material sequenced was blood. The genes are TRBV7-2 and TRBJ2-1; 8 bases map to TRBD1. CDR3 residues: CASSLEPGGFSSYNEQFF. CDR3 nucleotide sequence: TGCGCCAGCAGCTTAGAACCAGGGGGCTTTAGCTCCTACAATGAGCAGTTCTTC.